This T cell receptor beta chain comes out of a study of cytomegalovirus exposure and HLA in healthy donors. Study at large: Unique TCRs from HLA-typed donors, roughly 89 million of them, were held in an early data release.

PCR primers comprised 60 Vbeta and 13 Jbeta primers. Per the authors' pipeline: Later, 65 million to 90 million unique TCR beta chains were counted in an analysis, and about 12 million of them were shared. The assay was immunoSEQ multiplex PCR, and TCRdb's table has in-frame clones only and misses some. V, J and clone size are those of that table, while D and trimming were read from the DNA. The listing contains 150,000 to 200,000 clones. The germline CDR1 and CDR2 sequences are SGHVS and FQNEAQ. This CDR3 comprises 16 residues. The ends were cut back, 8 bases at V and 0 bases at J, with 19 bases in the middle.

The specimen sequenced was PBMCs. V and J are TRBV7-8 and TRBJ1-1; a possible D gene is TRBD1 (6 bases). The receptor comes from a man younger than 45 in good health and CMV-seronegative. CDR3 DNA sequence: TGTGCCAGCTTGACAGGCGCCTGGGGCATGAACACTGAAGCTTTCTTT. The encoded protein is CASLTGAWGMNTEAFF.